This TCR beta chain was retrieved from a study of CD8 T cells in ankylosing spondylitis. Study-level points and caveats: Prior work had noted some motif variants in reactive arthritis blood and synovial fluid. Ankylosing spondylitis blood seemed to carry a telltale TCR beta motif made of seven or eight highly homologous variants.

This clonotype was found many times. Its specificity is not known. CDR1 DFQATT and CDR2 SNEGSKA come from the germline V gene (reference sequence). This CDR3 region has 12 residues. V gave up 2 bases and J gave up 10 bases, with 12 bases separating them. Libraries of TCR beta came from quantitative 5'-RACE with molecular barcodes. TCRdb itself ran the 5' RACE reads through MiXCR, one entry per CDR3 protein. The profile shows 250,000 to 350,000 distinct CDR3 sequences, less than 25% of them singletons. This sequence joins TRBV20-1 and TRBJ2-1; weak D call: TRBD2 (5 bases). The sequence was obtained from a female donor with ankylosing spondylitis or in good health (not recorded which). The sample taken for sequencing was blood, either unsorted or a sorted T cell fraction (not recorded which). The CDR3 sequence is CSARLEGGEQFF. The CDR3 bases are TGCAGTGCTAGACTAGAGGGTGGCGAGCAGTTCTTC.